This T cell receptor (beta chain) was documented in a study of CD8 T cells in ankylosing spondylitis. This clonotype was counted ten times or more. Its antigen is currently unknown. Libraries for TCR beta were made by quantitative 5'-RACE with molecular barcodes. TCRdb re-analysed the 5' RACE reads in MiXCR, keeping a single row per CDR3 protein. The top ten hold over 25% of the sample, which has tens of thousands of distinct CDR3 sequences, around 8.3% seen once. Study-wide findings and caveats: Ankylosing spondylitis blood seemed to carry a telltale TCR beta motif made of several highly homologous variants. CD8+ by phenotype, disease-linked clones were relatively rare in peripheral blood.

The sequencing sample was made of blood, either unsorted or a sorted T cell fraction (not recorded which). This TCR came from a male donor with ankylosing spondylitis.

The CDR3 loop is CASTPGLEAYEQYF. The CDR3 DNA is TGTGCCAGCACCCCGGGACTGGAAGCCTACGAGCAGTACTTC. The chain joins TRBV9 to TRBJ2-7; a possible D gene is TRBD2 (6 bases). The CDR3 contains 14 residues. Deletions cut 6 bases from V and 2 bases from J, with 15 bases between. Germline V CDR1 and CDR2: SGDLS, YYNGEE.